A selection of T cell receptor beta chains follows, all from one sample in a study of response to subunit inactivated influenza vaccine. From the RT-PCR reads, TCRdb called clonotypes with MiXCR, one entry per CDR3 protein. The data contain roughly 700,000 distinct CDR3 sequences, approximately 14% of them singletons. Specimen: PBMCs from blood, collected approximately 13 days after vaccination. The receptors stem from a man aged 50 to 59 who received an inactivated influenza vaccine. CDR3s include the opening cysteine and the closing phenylalanine or tryptophan. The order of the fields is CDR3 length, clone size, J gene, D gene, V gene, CDR3 protein, CDR3 DNA. D genes are given only for firm matches. Only some rows state a clone size, as once, few, many or a class for expanded clones.

cdr3_length: 14; clone_size: few; j_call: TRBJ2-2; d_call: -; v_call: TRBV4-3; cdr3_aa: CASSHNGLTGELFF; cdr3_nt: TGCGCCAGCAGCCATAACGGGCTCACCGGGGAGCTGTTTTTT
cdr3_length: 14; clone_size: few; j_call: TRBJ2-7; d_call: TRBD2; v_call: TRBV20-1; cdr3_aa: CSAPRLAGTYEQYF; cdr3_nt: TGCAGTGCTCCCAGACTAGCGGGAACCTACGAGCAGTACTTC
cdr3_length: 12; clone_size: many; j_call: TRBJ2-3; d_call: TRBD1; v_call: TRBV7-2; cdr3_aa: CASRDRAPTQYF; cdr3_nt: TGTGCCAGCAGGGACAGGGCCCCCACGCAGTATTTT
cdr3_length: 16; clone_size: few; j_call: TRBJ2-1; d_call: TRBD1; v_call: TRBV29-1; cdr3_aa: CSGQGAWGGTYNEQFF; cdr3_nt: TGCAGCGGACAGGGGGCCTGGGGGGGTACCTACAATGAGCAGTTCTTC
cdr3_length: 15; clone_size: few; j_call: TRBJ2-7; d_call: TRBD2; v_call: TRBV7-8; cdr3_aa: CASSLTSGRMGEQYF; cdr3_nt: TGTGCCAGCAGCTTGACTAGCGGGAGAATGGGCGAGCAGTACTTC
cdr3_length: 15; clone_size: few; j_call: TRBJ2-7; d_call: -; v_call: TRBV4-3; cdr3_aa: CASSQESGRTYEQYF; cdr3_nt: TGCGCCAGCAGCCAAGAATCAGGGCGGACCTACGAGCAGTACTTC
cdr3_length: 14; clone_size: few; j_call: TRBJ2-5; d_call: -; v_call: TRBV5-1; cdr3_aa: CASSLGVTTETQYF; cdr3_nt: TGCGCCAGCAGCCTCGGGGTCACTACAGAGACCCAGTACTTC
cdr3_length: 13; clone_size: many; j_call: TRBJ1-1; d_call: -; v_call: TRBV20-1; cdr3_aa: CSARRTDESEAFF; cdr3_nt: TGCAGTGCTAGGCGGACTGATGAGTCTGAAGCTTTCTTT
cdr3_length: 16; clone_size: -; j_call: TRBJ2-1; d_call: TRBD2; v_call: TRBV20-1; cdr3_aa: CSASSLASGKWHEQFF; cdr3_nt: TGCAGTGCTAGCTCTCTGGCTAGCGGGAAATGGCATGAGCAGTTCTTC
cdr3_length: 12; clone_size: few; j_call: TRBJ2-7; d_call: -; v_call: TRBV11-2; cdr3_aa: CASSPSSREQYF; cdr3_nt: TGTGCCAGCAGCCCAAGTAGCAGGGAGCAGTACTTC
cdr3_length: 14; clone_size: few; j_call: TRBJ2-3; d_call: -; v_call: TRBV5-1; cdr3_aa: CASSWRLDTDTQYF; cdr3_nt: TGCGCCAGCAGCTGGCGCTTGGACACAGATACGCAGTATTTT
cdr3_length: 15; clone_size: many; j_call: TRBJ2-2; d_call: -; v_call: TRBV28; cdr3_aa: CASSVTGLNTGELFF; cdr3_nt: TGTGCCAGCAGTGTCACCGGGCTAAACACCGGGGAGCTGTTTTTT
cdr3_length: 14; clone_size: few; j_call: TRBJ2-3; d_call: -; v_call: TRBV11-2; cdr3_aa: CASSLGSATDTQYF; cdr3_nt: TGTGCCAGCAGCTTAGGCTCGGCCACAGATACGCAGTATTTT
cdr3_length: 17; clone_size: -; j_call: TRBJ2-3; d_call: TRBD2; v_call: TRBV4-2; cdr3_aa: CASSRDTGTSGADTQYF; cdr3_nt: TGTGCCAGCAGCCGCGATACCGGGACTAGCGGGGCAGATACGCAGTATTTT
cdr3_length: 13; clone_size: -; j_call: TRBJ2-1; d_call: TRBD1; v_call: TRBV25-1; cdr3_aa: CGSGQGAVDEQFF; cdr3_nt: TGTGGGTCGGGACAGGGGGCAGTCGATGAGCAGTTCTTC
cdr3_length: 13; clone_size: -; j_call: TRBJ1-2; d_call: -; v_call: TRBV25-1; cdr3_aa: CASSSTVGYGYTF; cdr3_nt: TGTGCCAGCAGCTCTACCGTTGGGTATGGCTACACCTTC